Shown below are 5 T cell receptor beta chains from a single sample sequenced in a study of blood T cell repertoires in COVID-19. The method was immunoSEQ multiplex PCR; TCRdb's version includes in-frame clones alone and lacks a portion of them. Seen here are nearly 40,000 clones, about 80% observed once, and the top ten hold roughly 14%. Sequenced: peripheral blood. These receptors were collected from a man in his forties or fifties with active or convalescent COVID-19.

The CDR3 bases are TGTGCCAGCAGCTTAGAAGGTAGAGGGAGAAGCTCTGGAAACACCATATATTTT. Translating it yields CASSLEGRGRSSGNTIYF. The rearrangement uses TRBV7-9 and TRBJ1-3; D remains unclear. The CDR3 has 18 residues. V lost 1 base, J lost 0 bases, and 16 bases lay in between. Germline V gives CDR1 SEHNR, CDR2 FQNEAQ (reference sequence).

The rearrangement uses TRBV3-1 (or the pseudogene TRBV3-2) and TRBJ2-2, with 8 bases that match TRBD2. Germline V CDR1 and CDR2: LGHDT, YNNKEL (reference sequence). Trimming took 0 bases from V and 3 from J; bases not matched to a gene: 6. The CDR3 is 17 residues long. CDR3 nucleotide sequence: TGTGCCAGCAGCCAAGAGGGGCGGGGGGCCCACACCGGGGAGCTGTTTTTT. It is translated as CASSQEGRGAHTGELFF.

The chain recombines TRBV29-1 with TRBJ1-2, with 8 positions matching TRBD1. Trimming took 7 bases from V and 1 from J; bases not matched to a gene: 5. The germline gives CDR1 SQVTM, CDR2 ANQGSEA. This CDR3 has 13 amino acids. CDR3 DNA sequence: TGCAGCGCCCTGGACAGGGTTAACTATGGCTACACCTTC. Protein sequence: CSALDRVNYGYTF.

The genes are TRBV5-4 and TRBJ2-2; TRBD1 matches at 12 bases. The CDR3 has 15 amino acids. The ends lost 4 bases at V and 2 bases at J; junction bases unmatched: 0. Germline V lookup: CDR1 SGHNT, CDR2 YYREEE (reference sequence). The CDR3 region has the DNA TGTGCCAGCAGCGGGACAGGGGGCAACACCGGGGAGCTGTTTTTT. Translated, it gives CASSGTGGNTGELFF.

The chain is built from TRBV7-3 and TRBJ2-3; TRBD2 agrees at 13 bases. The CDR3 is 15 residues long. Trimming at V came to 5 bases and at J to 8 bases, leaving 7 bases not matched to a gene. Per germline, CDR1 SGHTA and CDR2 FQGTGA. CDR3 coding DNA: TGTGCCAGCAGCATTAGCTGGACTAGCGGGGGTACGCAGTATTTT. As protein: CASSISWTSGGTQYF.